This T cell receptor beta chain was retrieved from a study of spatial heterogeneity in lung cancer. Each CDR3 protein gets one entry after TCRdb re-called the 5' RACE reads with MiXCR. The sample records about 92,000 distinct CDR3 sequences, about 12% being singletons. V gave up 3 bases and J gave up 5 bases; unmatched junction bases: 13. The germline V gene has CDR1 GTSNPN and CDR2 SVGIG (reference sequence). This CDR3 is 16 amino acids long. Noted time point: sample taken at primary tumor resection. Unsorted whole RNA from tumor, nontumor lung or frozen PBMC underwent sequencing. The chain uses TRBV30 and TRBJ1-2, with 9 bases identical to TRBD1. The TCR was taken from a male donor with early-stage non-small cell lung cancer. The sequencing used PBMCs, collected at surgery. DNA of the CDR3: TGTGCCTGGAGGTCCCGGGACAGGGAATTCAAGTATGGCTACACCTTC. This encodes CAWRSRDREFKYGYTF.